A selection of T cell receptor beta chains follows, all from one sample in a study of blood T cell repertoires in COVID-19. Sequenced by immunoSEQ multiplex PCR; TCRdb stores in-frame clones only, minus some. The table shows under 200,000 clones, with around 80% occurring only once. The sequenced sample consisted of peripheral blood. Receptor source: a man in his 70s with active or convalescent COVID-19. Each CDR3 is given with its conserved first and last residue. D genes are given only for firm matches. The size field is filled for only some rows; it gives once, few, many or a size class.

D | J | V | size | CDR3 | DNA
TRBD1 | TRBJ2-5 | TRBV4-3 | . | CASSQDLGDRAETQYF | TGCGCCAGCAGCCAAGATTTGGGAGACAGGGCCGAGACCCAGTACTTC
. | TRBJ1-2 | TRBV5-1 | few | CASRTSGDYGYTF | TGCGCCAGCAGAACATCGGGGGATTATGGCTACACCTTC
TRBD1 | TRBJ2-7 | TRBV6-5 | . | CASNGDSQGPYEQYF | TGTGCCAGCAATGGGGACAGTCAAGGCCCCTACGAGCAGTACTTC
. | TRBJ2-1 | TRBV6-2/TRBV6-3 | . | CASSLRAPISHEQFF | TGTGCCAGCAGTCTGAGGGCCCCAATCTCCCATGAGCAGTTCTTC
TRBD2 | TRBJ2-5 | TRBV5-1 | . | CASSLSSGRGGQETQYF | TGCGCCAGCAGCTTGTCTAGCGGGAGGGGAGGCCAAGAGACCCAGTACTTC
. | TRBJ1-4 | TRBV18 | few | CASSQGLDEKLFF | TGTGCCAGCTCCCAGGGTTTGGATGAAAAACTGTTTTTT
TRBD1 | TRBJ2-7 | TRBV5-1 | . | CASSKGARDEQYF | TGCGCCAGCAGCAAGGGGGCGCGGGACGAGCAGTACTTC
. | TRBJ1-2 | TRBV7-9 | . | CASSSQYGHNYGYTF | TGTGCCAGCAGCTCCCAATACGGACACAACTATGGCTACACCTTC
. | TRBJ1-1 | TRBV19 | . | CASSTGTLNTEAFF | TGTGCCAGTAGTACAGGGACACTTAACACTGAAGCTTTCTTT
TRBD2 | TRBJ2-3 | TRBV3-1/TRBV3-2 | . | CASSQALLAGVEDTQYF | TGTGCCAGCAGCCAAGCCTTACTAGCGGGGGTGGAGGATACGCAGTATTTT
TRBD1 | TRBJ2-5 | TRBV5-1 | . | CASSPGGTGSFRETQYF | TGCGCCAGCAGCCCTGGGGGGACAGGGAGTTTTAGAGAGACCCAGTACTTC
. | TRBJ2-1 | TRBV6-8 | . | CATNTHPGGTGRPNEQFF | TGTGCCACCAATACACACCCGGGGGGGACAGGGCGGCCGAATGAGCAGTTCTTC
TRBD2 | TRBJ2-1 | TRBV6-1 | . | CASSEGGGRAHEQFF | TGTGCCAGCAGTGAAGGGGGCGGGAGGGCCCATGAGCAGTTCTTC
. | TRBJ2-5 | TRBV5-8 | . | CASSLVGGQETQYF | TGTGCCAGCAGCTTGGTTGGAGGACAGGAGACCCAGTACTTC
TRBD1 | TRBJ1-3 | TRBV30 | . | CAWSIPPGQGLNTIYF | TGTGCCTGGAGTATACCACCGGGACAGGGACTGAACACCATATATTTT
. | TRBJ1-6 | TRBV11-2 | . | CASSLDPRSPLHF | TGTGCCAGCAGCTTAGATCCGAGGTCACCCCTCCACTTT
. | TRBJ2-5 | TRBV24-1 | once | CATSPGTPGAETQYF | TGTGCCACCAGTCCCGGGACACCAGGGGCAGAGACCCAGTACTTC
. | TRBJ1-2 | TRBV19 | . | CASSIDRNYGYTF | TGTGCCAGTAGTATAGACAGGAACTATGGCTACACCTTC
TRBD2 | TRBJ2-3 | TRBV3-1/TRBV3-2 | . | CASRQRGSTDTQYF | TGTGCCAGCAGGCAGCGGGGGAGCACAGATACGCAGTATTTT
. | TRBJ2-2 | TRBV9 | . | CASSEARRSGELFF | TGTGCCAGCAGCGAGGCGAGGAGATCCGGGGAGCTGTTTTTT
. | TRBJ2-4 | TRBV10-1 | . | CASSEDPGNIQYF | TGCGCCAGCAGTGAGGATCCCGGAAACATTCAGTACTTC
. | TRBJ2-7 | TRBV2 | . | CASGGDGTYEQYF | TGTGCCAGCGGAGGGGATGGAACCTACGAGCAGTACTTC
TRBD1 | TRBJ1-6 | TRBV5-8 | once | CASSLQGDGSPLHF | TGTGCCAGCAGCTTACAGGGGGACGGTTCACCCCTCCACTTT
TRBD1 | TRBJ2-1 | TRBV5-1 | . | CASSYGTDSLQGNEQFF | TGCGCCAGCAGCTACGGGACAGACTCGTTGCAGGGCAATGAGCAGTTCTTC
. | TRBJ2-5 | TRBV2 | . | CASSVYSETQYF | TGTGCCAGCAGTGTATATTCGGAGACCCAGTACTTC
TRBD1 | TRBJ1-1 | TRBV5-4 | . | CASSRGIDRGAFF | TGTGCCAGCAGCCGCGGGATAGACAGGGGGGCTTTCTTT
TRBD2 | TRBJ2-1 | TRBV24-1 | . | CATSDLRTSGRANEQFF | TGTGCCACCAGTGATCTACGGACTAGCGGGAGGGCCAATGAGCAGTTCTTC
TRBD1 | TRBJ2-5 | TRBV5-8 | . | CASSSVPGQGIQTETQYF | TGTGCCAGCAGCTCGGTCCCGGGACAGGGGATTCAAACGGAGACCCAGTACTTC
. | TRBJ2-3 | TRBV5-8 | . | CASSLLLGGTDTQYF | TGTGCCAGCAGCTTGCTCCTCGGGGGCACAGATACGCAGTATTTT
TRBD1 | TRBJ1-2 | TRBV7-2 | . | CASSLAPRQGPSGYTF | TGTGCCAGCAGCTTAGCCCCCCGACAGGGGCCGTCCGGCTACACCTTC
TRBD1 | TRBJ1-3 | TRBV18 | . | CASSRQGDAGNTIYF | TGTGCCAGCTCAAGACAGGGCGACGCTGGAAACACCATATATTTT
. | TRBJ1-2 | TRBV7-7 | . | CASSLAWRYTF | TGTGCCAGCAGCTTAGCGTGGCGCTACACCTTC
. | TRBJ1-2 | TRBV7-2 | . | CASSFSGGGLGYTF | TGTGCCAGCAGCTTTTCAGGAGGCGGGCTAGGCTACACCTTC
. | TRBJ1-1 | TRBV5-1 | . | CASVPDNLNTEAFF | TGCGCCAGCGTTCCGGACAACTTGAACACTGAAGCTTTCTTT
. | TRBJ1-2 | TRBV7-2 | once | CASSLSQGLKGYTF | TGTGCCAGCAGCTTAAGTCAGGGGTTAAAGGGCTACACCTTC
. | TRBJ2-3 | TRBV5-4 | . | CASSLVMGVTDTQYF | TGTGCCAGCAGCTTGGTGATGGGAGTTACAGATACGCAGTATTTT
TRBD1 | TRBJ1-2 | TRBV19 | . | CASRGRRDRDGDGYTF | TGTGCCAGTAGAGGGAGACGGGACAGGGATGGTGATGGCTACACCTTC
. | TRBJ1-2 | TRBV19 | . | CASSVQATNYGYTF | TGTGCCAGTAGTGTACAGGCTACTAACTATGGCTACACCTTC
. | TRBJ2-2 | TRBV24-1 | few | CATSDAGFHTGELFF | TGTGCCACCAGTGATGCAGGGTTTCACACCGGGGAGCTGTTTTTT
. | TRBJ2-2 | TRBV6-6 | . | CASSPQVTGTHTGELFF | TGTGCCAGCAGTCCTCAGGTTACAGGGACCCACACCGGGGAGCTGTTTTTT
. | TRBJ2-3 | TRBV6-5 | few | CATSFADTQYF | TGTGCCACCTCTTTCGCAGATACGCAGTATTTT
TRBD1 | TRBJ1-4 | TRBV5-6 | . | CASSLTGGEGEKLFF | TGTGCCAGCAGCTTAACAGGGGGTGAAGGTGAAAAACTGTTTTTT
. | TRBJ1-2 | TRBV6-2/TRBV6-3 | . | CASSSSTGVYGYTF | TGTGCCAGCAGTTCCTCCACGGGGGTGTATGGCTACACCTTC
TRBD1 | TRBJ2-7 | TRBV5-6 | . | CASSSPGQGYEQYF | TGTGCCAGCAGCTCGCCGGGACAGGGCTACGAGCAGTACTTC
TRBD1 | TRBJ1-3 | TRBV4-2 | . | CASSRSPRTGASGNTIYF | TGTGCCAGCAGCCGATCACCACGGACAGGGGCCTCTGGAAACACCATATATTTT
. | TRBJ2-7 | TRBV6-2/TRBV6-3 | . | CASSSRGAYEQYF | TGTGCCAGCAGCTCACGGGGTGCCTACGAGCAGTACTTC
. | TRBJ2-3 | TRBV7-2 | . | CASSLQHSGVGLWQYF | TGTGCCAGCAGCTTACAGCACTCAGGGGTCGGTTTATGGCAGTATTTT
. | TRBJ1-6 | TRBV14 | . | CASSQGAPGISPLHF | TGTGCCAGCAGCCAAGGAGCGCCAGGGATTTCACCCCTCCACTTT
. | TRBJ1-5 | TRBV16 | . | CASSQSGGNQPQHF | TGTGCCAGCAGCCAATCCGGAGGCAATCAGCCCCAGCATTTT